This passage covers 19 T cell receptor beta chains from one sample sequenced in a study of shared clonotypes between healthy human individuals. Using immunoSEQ multiplex PCR, the repertoire was profiled, and TCRdb retains in-frame clones only, with some absent. This table holds 550,000 to 850,000 clones, 55% to 75% found once. Sequenced input: memory CD4+ T cells sorted from blood. Subset in this sample: CD45RA-negative fraction. Receptors were obtained from a woman in her 30s in good health.

This clone appeared a few times. The gene calls are TRBV6-1 and TRBJ1-5; TRBD1 aligns across 7 bases. Looked up from germline, CDR1 is MNHNS and CDR2 is SASEGT. The trim removed 1 base at V and 5 bases at J, leaving 11 bases unmatched. This CDR3 region has 17 residues. The CDR3 bases are TGTGCCAGCAGTGAAGGACAGGGAAGAAGGGTGGATCAGCCCCAGCATTTT. Protein product: CASSEGQGRRVDQPQHF.

The rearrangement links TRBV7-9 to TRBJ2-1; TRBD1 matches at 7 bases. Germline-derived CDR1 and CDR2 are SEHNR and FQNEAQ (reference sequence). The CDR3 is 15 residues long. V was clipped by 2 bases and J by 6 bases; unmatched bases: 7. CDR3 residues: CASSLSQGVPNEQFF. The CDR3 DNA is TGTGCCAGCAGCTTAAGCCAGGGGGTTCCCAATGAGCAGTTCTTC.

The chain recombines TRBV5-1 with TRBJ2-5; possible D gene TRBD1, 5 bases. CDR3 length equals 16 residues. V dropped 0 bases and J dropped 1 base, with 13 bases sitting between them. Per the germline V gene, CDR1 is SGHRS and CDR2 is YFSETQ. The CDR3 nucleotides are TGCGCCAGCAGCTTGGGTCGACAGACCTTCCAAGAGACCCAGTACTTC. Protein: CASSLGRQTFQETQYF. Together with reference TRBV5-1 and TRBJ2-5, the CDR3 gives the full variable domain: KAGVTQTPRYLIKTRGQQVTLSCSPISGHRSVSWYQQTPGQGLQFLFEYFSETQRNKGNFPGRFSGRQFSNSRSEMNVSTLELGDSALYLCASSLGRQTFQETQYFGPGTRLLVL.

The rearrangement uses TRBV5-1 and TRBJ1-2, with 7 positions matching TRBD1. The germline V gene encodes CDR1 SGHRS and CDR2 YFSETQ. The V segment lost 3 bases and the J segment 3 bases; nucleotides outside the gene matches: 2. The CDR3 totals 13 residues. CDR3 amino acids: CASSSGQHYGYTF. The CDR3 nucleotides are TGCGCCAGCAGCTCGGGACAGCACTATGGCTACACCTTC.

This clone turned up a few times. The rearrangement joins TRBV28 to TRBJ2-1; 7 nucleotides align to TRBD2. The CDR3 sequence is 14 residues long. Germline CDR1 and CDR2: MDHEN and SYDVKM. V shed 6 bases and J 7 bases; nucleotides not matched to a gene: 9. CDR3 protein: CASSSPVRENEQFF. In nucleotides, the CDR3 is TGTGCCAGCAGCTCCCCCGTGCGGGAGAATGAGCAGTTCTTC.

This sequence joins TRBV28 and TRBJ1-2; TRBD1 agrees at 9 bases. There are 15 residues in the CDR3. Per the germline V gene, CDR1 is MDHEN and CDR2 is SYDVKM. J was trimmed by 8 bases and V by 5 bases; bases with no gene match: 12. In DNA, the CDR3 is TGTGCCAGCAGTACGTACGGACAGGGGCCGAGGGGCTACACCTTC. It codes for CASSTYGQGPRGYTF.

The chain is built from TRBV11-3 and TRBJ2-7; D call uncertain. Trimming removed 5 bases from V and 3 bases from J, with 11 bases in between. The germline V gene has CDR1 SGHNT and CDR2 YENEEA. The CDR3 contains 13 residues. CDR3 DNA: TGTGCCAGCAGCCGCCGACCGGGCTACGAGCAGTACTTC. It encodes CASSRRPGYEQYF.

Ten or more counts support this clone. The chain uses TRBV4-2 and TRBJ2-1, with D unclear. Trimming shortened V by 1 base and J by 2 bases, and 9 bases separated the two germline ends. The germline CDR1 and CDR2 sequences are LGHNA and YNFKEQ. The CDR3 spans 15 residues. Here the CDR3 reads CASSQAAETYNEQFF. The DNA for the CDR3 is TGTGCCAGCAGCCAAGCGGCGGAAACCTACAATGAGCAGTTCTTC.

The V and J genes are TRBV7-9 and TRBJ2-7; D tentatively fits TRBD1 or TRBD2 (5 bases each). The V end was cut by 2 bases, the J end by 6 bases, with 20 bases between. Germline-derived CDR1 and CDR2 are SEHNR and FQNEAQ (reference sequence). This CDR3 is 16 amino acids long. Written as DNA, the CDR3 is TGTGCCAGCAGCTTAATAGGAGGTAGGGGAGTAGGCGAGCAGTACTTC. Translation gives CASSLIGGRGVGEQYF.

J is TRBJ2-6 and V is TRBV6-5, with 8 bases fitting TRBD1. CDR3 length: 15 amino acids. V shed 5 bases, J shed 4 bases, and the junction held 4 bases outside the gene matches. Germline CDR1 MNHEY, CDR2 SVGAGI. CDR3 nucleotides: TGTGCCAGCAGTCCAGGGGGCACAGGGGCCAACGTCCTGACTTTC. Translating gives CASSPGGTGANVLTF.

With regard to this clone: A read error is possible here, since a much larger clone lies one base away. The V gene is TRBV4-2, the J gene TRBJ2-1; 7 bases are shared with TRBD2. This CDR3 is built from 14 residues. Germline CDR1 LGHNA, CDR2 YNFKEQ. J lost 4 bases, V lost 4 bases, and 4 bases had no gene match. CDR3 sequence (DNA): TGTGCCAGCAGCCTTAGCGGGCCGTACAATGAGCAGTTCTTC. This encodes CASSLSGPYNEQFF.

The chain uses TRBV2 and TRBJ1-6; 7 positions agree with TRBD1. The germline V gene has CDR1 SNHLY and CDR2 FYNNEI. This CDR3 has 12 amino acids. Trimming at V came to 6 bases and at J to 14 bases, leaving 7 bases not matched to a gene. The chain's CDR3 is CASRSGGATLHF. CDR3 DNA: TGTGCCAGCAGGTCAGGGGGAGCTACCCTCCACTTT.

The rearrangement joins TRBV6-5 to TRBJ1-6; D unresolved. The CDR3 is made up of 15 amino acids. V was cut by 0 bases and J by 7 bases, with 10 bases left in between. CDR1 is MNHEY, CDR2 SVGAGI, per germline. The CDR3 loop is CASSYSNVGNSPLHF. As DNA, the CDR3 is TGTGCCAGCAGTTACTCCAACGTCGGGAATTCACCCCTCCACTTT.

The V gene is TRBV5-8, the J gene TRBJ1-2; 8 bases line up with TRBD1. Germline CDR1 SGHTS, CDR2 YDEGEE. The CDR3 loop spans 18 amino acids. J gave up 0 bases and V 0 bases, and 10 bases lay outside the gene matches. CDR3 coding DNA: TGTGCCAGCAGCTTGGTGGCCGGACAGGGCCCTGCTAACTATGGCTACACCTTC. It specifies CASSLVAGQGPANYGYTF.

The rearrangement links TRBV5-4 to TRBJ1-4, with D uncertain. V was trimmed by 4 bases and J by 4 bases, leaving 8 bases between them. This CDR3 is built from 13 residues. Germline CDR1 is SGHNT and CDR2 is YYREEE (reference sequence). The CDR3 DNA follows: TGTGCCAGCAGCCAAAACCGTAATGAAAAACTGTTTTTT. Its protein is CASSQNRNEKLFF.

The rearrangement joins TRBV4-1 to TRBJ2-3; 7 bases align to TRBD2. Germline V gene lookup returns CDR1 MGHRA and CDR2 YSYEKL. This CDR3 has 15 residues. With V trimmed by 4 bases and J by 2 bases, 6 bases remained unmatched. In nucleotides, the CDR3 is TGCGCCAGCAGCCCAGGGACTATATTCACAGATACGCAGTATTTT. Protein: CASSPGTIFTDTQYF.

This clone was counted between two and nine times. The CDR3 coding sequence is TGCGCCAGCGGAACAGGGACCGGACGGGATGAAAAACTGTTTTTT. Residues: CASGTGTGRDEKLFF. The V call is TRBV5-1, the J call TRBJ1-4; D is perhaps TRBD1 (6 bases). V lost 7 bases to trimming and J lost 6 bases, with 19 bases between them. Germline values: CDR1 SGHRS, CDR2 YFSETQ. This CDR3 comprises 15 residues.

This clone appeared many times. The gene calls are TRBV29-1 and TRBJ1-2; D is unresolved. Between the trimmed V and J ends, which lost 7 bases and 3 bases, there was a span of 12 bases. The CDR3 is 12 amino acids. Looked up from germline, CDR1 is SQVTM and CDR2 is ANQGSEA. CDR3 amino acids: CSALFQDYGYTF. The DNA for the CDR3 is TGCAGCGCACTTTTTCAGGACTATGGCTACACCTTC.

The J gene is TRBJ1-5, the V gene TRBV5-8, with TRBD1 matching over 8 bases. V lost 4 bases and J lost 2; bases outside the gene matches: 8. This CDR3 has 16 amino acids. Germline CDR1 and CDR2: SGHTS and YDEGEE. CDR3 protein: CASSPGQGERNQPQHF. Written as DNA, the CDR3 is TGTGCCAGCAGCCCCGGACAGGGTGAACGCAATCAGCCCCAGCATTTT.